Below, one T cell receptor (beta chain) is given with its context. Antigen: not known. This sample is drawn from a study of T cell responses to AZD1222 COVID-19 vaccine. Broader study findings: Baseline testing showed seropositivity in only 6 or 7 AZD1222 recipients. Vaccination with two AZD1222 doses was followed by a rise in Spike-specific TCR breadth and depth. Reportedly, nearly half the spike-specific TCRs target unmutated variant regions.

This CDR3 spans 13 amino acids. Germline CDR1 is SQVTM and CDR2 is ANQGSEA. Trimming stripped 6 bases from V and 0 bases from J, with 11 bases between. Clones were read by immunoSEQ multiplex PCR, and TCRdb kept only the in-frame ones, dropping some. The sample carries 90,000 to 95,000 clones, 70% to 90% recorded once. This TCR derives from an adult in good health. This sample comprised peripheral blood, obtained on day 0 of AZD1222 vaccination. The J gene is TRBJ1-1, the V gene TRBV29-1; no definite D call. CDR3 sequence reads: CSVPGSLNTEAFF. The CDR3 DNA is TGCAGCGTCCCCGGTAGCCTGAACACTGAAGCTTTCTTT.